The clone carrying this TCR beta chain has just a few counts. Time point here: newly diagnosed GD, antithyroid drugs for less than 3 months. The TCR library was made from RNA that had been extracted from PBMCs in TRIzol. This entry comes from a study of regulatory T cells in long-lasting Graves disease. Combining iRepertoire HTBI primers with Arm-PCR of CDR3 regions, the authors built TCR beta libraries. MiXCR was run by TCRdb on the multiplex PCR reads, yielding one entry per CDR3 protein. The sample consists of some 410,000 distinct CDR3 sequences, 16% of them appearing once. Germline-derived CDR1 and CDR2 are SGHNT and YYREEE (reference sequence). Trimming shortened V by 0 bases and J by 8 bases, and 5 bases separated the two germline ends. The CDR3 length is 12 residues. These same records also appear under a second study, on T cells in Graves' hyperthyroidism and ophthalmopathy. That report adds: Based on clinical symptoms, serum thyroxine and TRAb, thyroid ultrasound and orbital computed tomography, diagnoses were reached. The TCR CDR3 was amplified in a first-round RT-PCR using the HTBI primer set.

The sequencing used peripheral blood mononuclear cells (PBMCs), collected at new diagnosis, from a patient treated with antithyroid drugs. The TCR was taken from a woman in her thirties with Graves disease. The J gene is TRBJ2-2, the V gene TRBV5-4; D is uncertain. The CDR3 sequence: CASSLGIGELFF. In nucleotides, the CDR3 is TGTGCCAGCAGCTTGGGGATTGGGGAGCTGTTTTTT.